The 9 T cell receptor beta chains below were found in one sample sequenced in a study of blood T cell repertoires in COVID-19. Using immunoSEQ multiplex PCR, the repertoire was profiled, and TCRdb retains in-frame clones only, with some absent. The sample holds roughly 210,000 clones, roughly 80% seen once. The sequenced material came from peripheral blood. The receptors derive from a woman older than 75 with COVID-19, enrolled during active disease.

V usage is TRBV4-1 and J usage is TRBJ2-2, with D hard to call. V shed 0 bases and J shed 5 bases, with 13 bases lying between them. Germline V gives CDR1 MGHRA, CDR2 YSYEKL. This CDR3 has 16 amino acids. CDR3 nucleotides: TGCGCCAGCAGCCAAGAAGAACCCCCCGCGACCGGGGAGCTGTTTTTT. Translating it yields CASSQEEPPATGELFF.

This chain connects TRBV30 to TRBJ2-3; the D gene is possibly TRBD2 (6 bases). With 3 bases removed from V and 2 bases from J, the gap between germline ends came to 12 bases. This CDR3 is built from 14 residues. CDR1 and CDR2 from the germline V gene are GTSNPN and SVGIG (reference sequence). CDR3 nucleotides: TGTGCCTGGAGGAGACTAGGTAACACAGATACGCAGTATTTT. Protein sequence: CAWRRLGNTDTQYF.

The rearrangement joins TRBV2 to TRBJ1-4; 8 bases are shared with TRBD1. The V and J ends lost 6 bases and 7 bases, in that order; junction bases with no gene match: 10. Per the germline V gene, CDR1 is SNHLY and CDR2 is FYNNEI. This CDR3 spans 15 amino acids. CDR3 DNA sequence: TGTGCCAGCAGGATGTCAGGGGGCGCAGGTGAAAAACTGTTTTTT. Translating it yields CASRMSGGAGEKLFF. Supplemented by reference TRBV2 and TRBJ1-4, the full variable domain reads EPEVTQTPSHQVTQMGQEVILRCVPISNHLYFYWYRQILGQKVEFLVSFYNNEISEKSEIFDDQFSVERPDGSNFTLKIRSTKLEDSAMYFCASRMSGGAGEKLFFGSGTQLSVL.

The chain couples TRBV6-5 to TRBJ2-2; D not certain. With 6 bases removed from V and 7 bases from J, the gap between germline ends came to 18 bases. CDR3 size: 15 residues. Germline V lookup: CDR1 MNHEY, CDR2 SVGAGI. CDR3 DNA: TGTGCCAGCAGCTTACCGTCCCCGGGTAGCGGGGAGCTGTTTTTT. It is translated as CASSLPSPGSGELFF.

The gene calls are TRBV19 and TRBJ1-3, with unresolved D. Germline CDR1 reads LNHDA; CDR2 reads SQIVND (reference sequence). The CDR3 sequence is 15 residues long. V gave up 5 bases and J gave up 0 bases, with 11 bases separating them. The CDR3 sequence is CASSDWRASGNTIYF. For the CDR3, the DNA is TGTGCCAGTAGTGATTGGAGGGCCTCTGGAAACACCATATATTTT.

V and J are TRBV7-2 and TRBJ1-1; perhaps TRBD1 as D (5 bases). The V gene lost 8 bases and the J gene lost 1 base, with 11 bases spanning the gap. Germline V lookup: CDR1 SGHTA, CDR2 FQGNSA. The CDR3 is 13 amino acids. The chain's CDR3 is CASQRGENTEAFF. Here the CDR3 DNA reads TGTGCCAGCCAACGGGGGGAGAACACTGAAGCTTTCTTT.

This chain uses TRBV19 with TRBJ2-1, with a weak D call TRBD1 (5 bases). Germline V gives CDR1 LNHDA, CDR2 SQIVND (reference sequence). CDR3 length: 15 residues. The V and J ends lost 0 bases and 5 bases respectively, with 11 bases between them. CDR3 amino acids: CASSIDRAGNNEQFF. Written as DNA, the CDR3 is TGTGCCAGTAGTATAGATCGGGCAGGGAACAATGAGCAGTTCTTC.

This clone appeared once. The rearrangement joins TRBV10-3 to TRBJ1-2; D is undetermined. Germline values: CDR1 ENHRY, CDR2 SYGVKD. The CDR3 loop spans 15 amino acids. V was trimmed by 7 bases and J by 0 bases, leaving 15 bases between them. The chain's CDR3 is CAINAPHSSNYGYTF. The CDR3, as DNA: TGTGCCATCAACGCCCCCCACAGTTCTAACTATGGCTACACCTTC.

The chain has TRBV5-1 and TRBJ2-1; perhaps TRBD2 as D (6 bases). The CDR3 sequence is 16 residues long. The V end was cut by 4 bases, the J end by 4 bases, with 18 bases between. Germline CDR1 is SGHRS and CDR2 is YFSETQ. CDR3 nucleotides: TGCGCCAGCAGCCCTGTGGGGCTAGCGAGTTACAATGAGCAGTTCTTC. Encoded protein: CASSPVGLASYNEQFF. The variable domain in full, completed from reference TRBV5-1 and TRBJ2-1, reads KAGVTQTPRYLIKTRGQQVTLSCSPISGHRSVSWYQQTPGQGLQFLFEYFSETQRNKGNFPGRFSGRQFSNSRSEMNVSTLELGDSALYLCASSPVGLASYNEQFFGPGTRLTVL.